The 13 T cell receptor beta chains in this list originate from one sample, sequenced in a study of PD-1 blockade in classical Hodgkin lymphoma (dated by TCRdb to the early 2020s). Libraries came from the immunoSEQ multiplex PCR assay. Sourced from immuneACCESS, this table was stored by TCRdb with only in-frame sequences that have V and J called. A share of the clones is absent; for the studies checked, an unresolved V gene accounts for under half, and the remainder has no known explanation. The sample contains 90,000 to 95,000 clones, 85% to 90% of them found a single time. The top ten constitute roughly 10% of the sample. Per the publication, the time point label means: cycle 2 day 1 (C2D1) of nivolumab. Relapse after autologous stem cell transplantation had occurred in all trial patients, and cohorts A, B and C were distinguished by prior brentuximab vedotin exposure. The specimen was peripheral blood mononuclear cells (PBMCs), collected before the second cycle of nivolumab. The source is a human donor with classical Hodgkin lymphoma.

DNA of the CDR3: TGTGCCAGCAGGGGGGTAGAGACCCAGTACTTC. It translates to CASRGVETQYF. The V and J genes are TRBV6-5 and TRBJ2-5, with D perhaps given as TRBD1 or TRBD2 (5 bases each). Trimming took off 6 bases at V and 4 bases at J, with 6 bases between the two ends. Per the germline V gene, CDR1 is MNHEY and CDR2 is SVGAGI. The CDR3 is 11 amino acids.

CDR3 coding DNA: TGTGCCAGCAGTTGGGGCAGGGTAGTTGGGGAAAAACTGTTTTTT. Its translation is CASSWGRVVGEKLFF. The gene calls are TRBV28 and TRBJ1-4, with D possibly being TRBD1 (5 bases). Per the germline V gene, CDR1 is MDHEN and CDR2 is SYDVKM. The CDR3 extends over 15 amino acids. V was clipped by 4 bases and J by 8 bases, with 17 bases between them.

This chain joins TRBV5-1 and TRBJ2-7, with 10 bases fitting TRBD1. Per germline, CDR1 SGHRS and CDR2 YFSETQ. This CDR3 is built from 17 residues. After removal of 4 bases from V and 5 bases from J, the junction contained 15 bases not matched to a gene. The CDR3, as DNA: TGCGCCAGCAGCCTGAAAGACAGGGGGCTTGTCTCGCACGAGCAGTACTTC. It translates to CASSLKDRGLVSHEQYF.

The chain combines TRBV5-6 with TRBJ2-4; 7 positions match TRBD1. The V and J ends lost 4 bases and 5 bases, in that order; junction bases with no gene match: 9. This CDR3 region has 15 residues. Germline V gives CDR1 SGHDT, CDR2 YYEEEE. The CDR3: CASSPSRQGQNIQYF. DNA of the CDR3: TGTGCCAGCAGCCCCTCCCGACAGGGCCAAAACATTCAGTACTTC. Variable domain in full (rest from reference TRBV5-6 and TRBJ2-4): DAGVTQSPTHLIKTRGQQVTLRCSPKSGHDTVSWYQQALGQGPQFIFQYYEEEERQRGNFPDRFSGHQFPNYSSELNVNALLLGDSALYLCASSPSRQGQNIQYFGAGTRLSVL.

The genes are TRBV10-3 and TRBJ2-5, with TRBD2 matching 8 bases. V gave up 8 bases and J gave up 2 bases; unmatched junction bases: 4. Germline loops: CDR1 ENHRY, CDR2 SYGVKD. The CDR3 is 13 residues long. The CDR3 DNA reads as TGTGCCATCGCGGCTAGCGGGCAAGAGACCCAGTACTTC. This codes for CAIAASGQETQYF.

This chain uses TRBV7-9 with TRBJ2-6; D is perhaps TRBD1 or TRBD2 (6 bases each). Germline values: CDR1 SEHNR, CDR2 FQNEAQ (reference sequence). The CDR3 sequence is 18 residues long. Trimming left V 5 bases short and J 0 bases short, with 17 bases between. Here the CDR3 reads CASSTGLGGSSGANVLTF. CDR3 nucleotides: TGTGCCAGCAGCACGGGCTTGGGGGGCAGCTCTGGGGCCAACGTCCTGACTTTC.

In DNA, the CDR3 is TGTGCCAGCAGCTCCTATGGTCGCGGAAGCACAGATACGCAGTATTTT. Amino acids: CASSSYGRGSTDTQYF. The chain has TRBV7-9 and TRBJ2-3, with unresolved D. The CDR3 is 16 amino acids. Trimming removed 4 bases from V and 0 bases from J, with 14 bases in between. CDR1 and CDR2 from the germline V gene are SEHNR and FQNEAQ (reference sequence).

The chain combines TRBV2 with TRBJ2-1; TRBD2 matches 10 bases. This CDR3 contains 14 residues. The junction had 7 bases not matched to a gene; V was cut back by 6 bases and J by 8 bases. Germline V gene sequence: CDR1 SNHLY, CDR2 FYNNEI. CDR3 region: CASRATSGDYEQFF. In nucleotides, the CDR3 is TGTGCCAGCAGAGCCACTAGCGGGGATTATGAGCAGTTCTTC.

The rearrangement links TRBV11-2 to TRBJ2-3; D unresolved. The CDR3 runs to 10 residues. Germline V CDR1 and CDR2: SGHAT, FQNNGV. The V end lost 5 bases, the J end lost 6 bases, and 3 bases lay between the germline ends. The CDR3 region is CASSRDTQYF. CDR3 in DNA: TGTGCCAGCAGCCGGGATACGCAGTATTTT.

With respect to this clone: This specimen includes other DNA sequences encoding the same CDR3. The genes are TRBV10-1 and TRBJ2-5, with a possible D match to TRBD1 (7 bases). The CDR3 covers 12 residues. Germline V gives CDR1 WNHNN, CDR2 SYGVQD (reference sequence). V lost 6 bases, J lost 5 bases, and 10 bases lay in between. The CDR3 here is CASSAGGETQYF. The CDR3 DNA sequence: TGCGCCAGCAGCGCAGGGGGGGAGACCCAGTACTTC.

This clone was picked up one time. The chain recombines TRBV4-2 with TRBJ2-5; D call uncertain. Trimming removed 4 bases at V and 2 bases at J, with 26 bases between. The germline CDR1 and CDR2 sequences are LGHNA and YNFKEQ. The CDR3 runs to 19 residues. In DNA form, the CDR3 reads TGTGCCAGCAGCCCCCTCCCATTACAGAGCCTCCCCCTTCAAGAGACCCAGTACTTC. Protein: CASSPLPLQSLPLQETQYF.

This chain connects TRBV7-2 to TRBJ1-6, with D maybe TRBD1 (5 bases). V lost 8 bases to trimming and J lost 7 bases, with 9 bases between them. Germline assignment: CDR1 SGHTA and CDR2 FQGNSA. This CDR3 has 12 residues. CDR3 sequence (DNA): TGTGCCAGCTCACAGGACAATTCACCCCTCCACTTT. Its protein is CASSQDNSPLHF. Supplemented by reference TRBV7-2 and TRBJ1-6, the full variable domain reads GAGVSQSPSNKVTEKGKDVELRCDPISGHTALYWYRQSLGQGLEFLIYFQGNSAPDKSGLPSDRFSAERTGGSVSTLTIQRTQQEDSAVYLCASSQDNSPLHFGNGTRLTVT.

J is TRBJ2-1 and V is TRBV27; the D is unclear. Germline V CDR1 and CDR2: MNHEY, SMNVEV (reference sequence). V was clipped by 3 bases and J by 3 bases, with 12 bases between them. The CDR3 sequence is 15 residues long. Here the CDR3 reads CASSLGPPIYNEQFF. The CDR3 nucleotides read TGTGCCAGCAGTTTGGGTCCACCGATCTACAATGAGCAGTTCTTC.